This T cell receptor beta chain is from a study of CD8+ T cells in alopecia areata. RNA extraction was followed by reverse transcription into cDNA, which acted as the sequencing template. Sequencing used immunoSEQ multiplex PCR; TCRdb keeps in-frame clones, though not all of them. The sample shows over 150,000 clones, 58% of them seen only once. This CDR3 region has 14 residues. The V and J ends lost 8 bases and 6 bases respectively, with 17 bases between them. Germline V gene sequence: CDR1 SGHTA, CDR2 FQGNSA. Regarding treatment: oral pan-JAK inhibitor, 5-10 mg twice daily. Peripheral blood and lesional scalp punch biopsies came from alopecia areata patients.

The sample consisted of CD4+ T cells sorted from blood, taken at week 24, from a patient treated with tofacitinib. V gene TRBV7-2 combines with J gene TRBJ1-3; D is uncertain. This receptor was obtained from a human donor with alopecia areata. CDR3 protein: CASRMAGVENTIYF. CDR3 sequence (DNA): TGTGCCAGCCGGATGGCCGGGGTTGAAAACACCATATATTTT.